These 29 T cell receptor beta chains share one sample of origin, sequenced in a study of shared clonotypes between healthy human individuals (dated by TCRdb to the early 2020s). Library construction relied on the immunoSEQ multiplex PCR assay. TCRdb stores this immuneACCESS table with in-frame sequences only. Part of the clones is absent; in the studies checked, under half of the shortfall reflects unresolved V genes, and no reason is known for the rest. The sample data list around 1,900,000 clones, and 80% to 95% of these were observed just once. Approximately 1.6% of the sample lies in the top ten. CD8 naive samples were obtained by positive selection for CCR7 among CD45RO-negative cells, yielding a CD45RA+CCR7+ population from which TemRA cells were excluded. The sample comprised naive CD8+ T cells from PBMCs. What the cell subset or site label conveys for this sample: CD45RA+CCR7+. All receptors come from a man aged 18 to 29 in good health. Some clones in this sample may be carry-over from other donors' samples.

This chain connects TRBV7-9 to TRBJ2-7; perhaps TRBD1 as D (5 bases). The V gene's germline CDR1 is SEHNR and CDR2 FQNEAQ (reference sequence). The CDR3 is 13 amino acids. V lost 5 bases and J 8 bases, leaving 16 bases between the germline ends. The CDR3: CASSPKDTSKQYF. The CDR3 DNA is TGTGCCAGCAGCCCAAAGGACACCTCTAAGCAGTACTTC. The complete variable domain, with remaining parts taken from reference TRBV7-9 and TRBJ2-7, reads DTGVSQNPRHKITKRGQNVTFRCDPISEHNRLYWYRQTLGQGPEFLTYFQNEAQLEKSRLLSDRFSAERPKGSFSTLEIQRTEQGDSAMYLCASSPKDTSKQYFGPGTRLTVT.

The genes are TRBV7-6 and TRBJ1-1; D ambiguous. The ends were cut back, 5 bases at V and 4 bases at J, with 17 bases in the middle. Germline V gives CDR1 SGHVS, CDR2 FNYEAQ. The CDR3 length is 15 residues. CDR3 nucleotide sequence: TGTGCCAGCAGCCCCACTACGCAGATTGGCACTGAAGCTTTCTTT. Residues: CASSPTTQIGTEAFF.

The chain recombines TRBV9 with TRBJ2-5, with 11 bases aligning to TRBD2. With 3 bases clipped from V and 4 bases from J, the junction kept 11 bases outside the gene matches. The length of the CDR3 is 17 residues. In germline, CDR1 is SGDLS, CDR2 YYNGEE. The CDR3 bases are TGTGCCAGCAGCGCCCCGGCGATAGCGGGAGGGACAGAGACCCAGTACTTC. Translating it yields CASSAPAIAGGTETQYF.

The J gene is TRBJ1-2, the V gene TRBV19; D is unresolved. The CDR3 has 13 residues. Germline CDR1 LNHDA, CDR2 SQIVND (reference sequence). V lost 2 bases, J lost 4 bases, and 8 bases lay in between. In DNA, the CDR3 is TGTGCCAGTAGTATAATGGTCACCTATGGCTACACCTTC. Encoded protein: CASSIMVTYGYTF. Drawing the rest from reference TRBV19 and TRBJ1-2, the complete variable domain is DGGITQSPKYLFRKEGQNVTLSCEQNLNHDAMYWYRQDPGQGLRLIYYSQIVNDFQKGDIAEGYSVSREKKESFPLTVTSAQKNPTAFYLCASSIMVTYGYTFGSGTRLTVV.

The chain uses TRBV15 and TRBJ2-1; D not certain. The germline gives CDR1 LNHNV, CDR2 YYDKDF (reference sequence). The CDR3 runs 14 residues. Trimming took 1 base from V and 9 from J, leaving 13 bases between them. The CDR3 loop reads CATSRARSSSEQFF. CDR3 DNA: TGTGCCACCAGCAGAGCCCGATCCAGCTCTGAGCAGTTCTTC.

This clone was seen just once. V usage is TRBV28 and J usage is TRBJ2-4; D might be TRBD1 (6 bases). There are 17 residues in the CDR3. Germline CDR1 and CDR2: MDHEN and SYDVKM. V gave up 5 bases and J gave up 4 bases, with 21 bases separating them. CDR3 in amino acids: CASSPPGVGRGKNIQYF. In DNA, the CDR3 is TGTGCCAGCAGTCCACCGGGTGTGGGCAGGGGAAAAAACATTCAGTACTTC. The full variable domain, in which reference TRBV28 and TRBJ2-4 provide the parts outside the CDR3, is DVKVTQSSRYLVKRTGEKVFLECVQDMDHENMFWYRQDPGLGLRLIYFSYDVKMKEKGDIPEGYSVSREKKERFSLILESASTNQTSMYLCASSPPGVGRGKNIQYFGAGTRLSVL.

The chain joins TRBV19 to TRBJ2-7; 8 nucleotides line up with TRBD2. The length of the CDR3 is 15 residues. Germline V gives CDR1 LNHDA, CDR2 SQIVND (reference sequence). After removal of 3 bases from V and 3 bases from J, the junction contained 7 bases not matched to a gene. DNA for the CDR3: TGTGCCAGTAGTATTTTTAGCGGGACTTTCTACGAGCAGTACTTC. Translation gives CASSIFSGTFYEQYF.

The genes are TRBV5-6 and TRBJ2-7; TRBD1 or TRBD2 may be the D gene (5 bases each). V was cut by 3 bases and J by 1 base, with 14 bases left in between. CDR3 length: 15 amino acids. The germline CDR1 and CDR2 sequences are SGHDT and YYEEEE. In nucleotides, the CDR3 is TGTGCCAGCAGCTCACCCCGGGACGGTTCCTACGAGCAGTACTTC. Translating it yields CASSSPRDGSYEQYF.

Worth noting for this clone: Additional DNA sequences in this sample encode the identical CDR3. The J gene is TRBJ2-7, the V gene TRBV7-9, with 9 positions matching TRBD1. The CDR3 contains 13 residues. V lost 5 bases, J lost 2 bases, and 1 base stayed unmatched. CDR1 and CDR2 from the germline V gene are SEHNR and FQNEAQ (reference sequence). The CDR3 DNA sequence: TGTGCCAGCAGCAGGGACAGGGCCTACGAGCAGTACTTC. Amino acids: CASSRDRAYEQYF.

The chain combines TRBV5-6 with TRBJ2-7; 8 nucleotides align to TRBD1. There are 14 residues in the CDR3. With 2 bases clipped from V and 5 bases from J, the junction kept 6 bases outside the gene matches. Germline assignment: CDR1 SGHDT and CDR2 YYEEEE. CDR3 protein: CASSLGQGFDEQYF. The CDR3 DNA reads as TGTGCCAGCAGCTTAGGACAGGGCTTCGACGAGCAGTACTTC.

This chain joins TRBV5-1 and TRBJ2-7; D gene ambiguous. V was trimmed by 4 bases and J by 2 bases, leaving 13 bases between them. Germline V lookup: CDR1 SGHRS, CDR2 YFSETQ. The CDR3 extends over 14 amino acids. CDR3 coding DNA: TGCGCCAGCAGCGACCGTTCTAGGGCCTACGAGCAGTACTTC. This codes for CASSDRSRAYEQYF. Using reference TRBV5-1 and TRBJ2-7 for the parts outside the CDR3, the full variable domain is KAGVTQTPRYLIKTRGQQVTLSCSPISGHRSVSWYQQTPGQGLQFLFEYFSETQRNKGNFPGRFSGRQFSNSRSEMNVSTLELGDSALYLCASSDRSRAYEQYFGPGTRLTVT.

J is TRBJ2-7 and V is TRBV7-8; weak D call: TRBD2 (6 bases). There are 14 residues in the CDR3. The V end lost 3 bases, the J end lost 1 base, and 10 bases lay between the germline ends. CDR1 and CDR2 (germline): SGHVS, FQNEAQ. The DNA of the CDR3 is TGTGCCAGCAGCTTGGGTGGACTATCCTACGAGCAGTACTTC. Translated, it gives CASSLGGLSYEQYF.

V and J are TRBV2 and TRBJ1-5; D unresolved. The CDR3 has 13 amino acids. Trimming removed 4 bases at V and 4 bases at J, with 8 bases between. Per germline, CDR1 SNHLY and CDR2 FYNNEI. CDR3 residues: CASSVSTNQPQHF. The DNA of the CDR3 is TGTGCCAGCAGTGTTAGTACTAATCAGCCCCAGCATTTT.

This clone was seen a few times. CDR3 in amino acids: CASSIVRDGYTF. Here the CDR3 DNA reads TGTGCCAGTAGTATAGTCCGTGACGGCTACACCTTC. This chain links TRBV19 with TRBJ1-2, with D unresolved. CDR3 length equals 12 residues. CDR1 is LNHDA, CDR2 SQIVND, per germline (reference sequence). With 1 base removed from V and 8 bases from J, the gap between germline ends came to 8 bases.

The chain combines TRBV2 with TRBJ2-1; 15 bases align to TRBD2. V lost 10 bases, J lost 6 bases, and 4 bases stayed unmatched. The CDR3 loop spans 14 amino acids. Germline CDR1 and CDR2: SNHLY and FYNNEI. The chain's CDR3 is CATRGLAGGNEQFF. The CDR3 region has the DNA TGTGCCACCCGGGGACTAGCGGGAGGCAATGAGCAGTTCTTC.

This chain links TRBV9 with TRBJ2-1; either TRBD1 or TRBD2 may fit D (7 bases each). Germline-derived CDR1 and CDR2 are SGDLS and YYNGEE. V lost 3 bases, J lost 3 bases, and 16 bases lay in between. The CDR3 loop spans 16 amino acids. The CDR3 reads CASSEQGRVIYNEQFF. In DNA, the CDR3 is TGTGCCAGCAGCGAACAGGGGAGGGTTATCTACAATGAGCAGTTCTTC.

The J gene is TRBJ2-3, the V gene TRBV29-1; D is undetermined. The CDR3 spans 15 residues. Between the trimmed V and J ends, which lost 0 bases and 2 bases, there was a span of 12 bases. Looked up from germline, CDR1 is SQVTM and CDR2 is ANQGSEA. DNA of the CDR3: TGCAGCGTTGAAGATCCTTACCTGGACACAGATACGCAGTATTTT. Translation gives CSVEDPYLDTDTQYF.

This sequence joins TRBV29-1 and TRBJ2-1, with TRBD2 matching over 7 bases. This CDR3 region has 13 residues. CDR1 and CDR2 from the germline V gene are SQVTM and ANQGSEA. J was trimmed by 3 bases and V by 7 bases; bases with no gene match: 6. CDR3 bases: TGCAGCGCCGGGCGGGAGCACTACAATGAGCAGTTCTTC. Encoded protein: CSAGREHYNEQFF.

This rearrangement joins TRBV7-2 to TRBJ2-7; D is possibly TRBD1 (6 bases). Per the germline V gene, CDR1 is SGHTA and CDR2 is FQGNSA. The CDR3 sequence is 16 residues long. V lost 7 bases, J lost 0 bases, and 19 bases lay in between. CDR3 sequence (DNA): TGTGCCAGCATCCCCTCGGACAGCTCAAGCTCCTACGAGCAGTACTTC. Residues: CASIPSDSSSSYEQYF.

Regarding this clone: This specimen includes other DNA sequences encoding the same CDR3. This chain joins TRBV27 and TRBJ1-1; D uncertain. This CDR3 has 14 residues. V was cut by 2 bases and J by 0 bases, with 7 bases left in between. Germline loops: CDR1 MNHEY, CDR2 SMNVEV (reference sequence). CDR3 residues: CASSLGGMNTEAFF. CDR3 DNA: TGTGCCAGCAGTTTAGGCGGGATGAACACTGAAGCTTTCTTT.

This sequence joins TRBV9 and TRBJ2-2; D gene unclear. CDR1 is SGDLS and CDR2 is YYNGEE in the germline V gene. There are 11 residues in the CDR3. Trimming pared 4 bases from V and 6 bases from J, leaving 4 bases between. CDR3 loop: CASSQAGELFF. CDR3 bases: TGTGCCAGCAGCCAGGCCGGGGAGCTGTTTTTT.

CDR3 in amino acids: CASIGAGDRTYNEQFF. CDR3 in DNA: TGTGCCAGTATCGGGGCGGGAGATCGGACCTACAATGAGCAGTTCTTC. The V and J genes are TRBV19 and TRBJ2-1; 7 bases agree with TRBD2. This CDR3 region has 16 residues. The V and J ends lost 7 bases and 2 bases, in that order; junction bases with no gene match: 11. Germline CDR1 and CDR2: LNHDA and SQIVND (reference sequence). Combining the CDR3 with reference TRBV19 and TRBJ2-1 gives the whole variable domain DGGITQSPKYLFRKEGQNVTLSCEQNLNHDAMYWYRQDPGQGLRLIYYSQIVNDFQKGDIAEGYSVSREKKESFPLTVTSAQKNPTAFYLCASIGAGDRTYNEQFFGPGTRLTVL.

The chain is built from TRBV7-9 and TRBJ2-4, with D possibly being TRBD2 (5 bases). With 5 bases removed from V and 1 base from J, the gap between germline ends came to 12 bases. The CDR3 sequence is 15 residues long. CDR1 is SEHNR and CDR2 is FQNEAQ in the germline V gene (reference sequence). This CDR3 reads CASSVTGGAKNIQYF. For the CDR3, the DNA is TGTGCCAGCAGCGTAACCGGAGGTGCCAAAAACATTCAGTACTTC.

This clone has a single count. The chain employs TRBV7-2 and TRBJ2-1; 8 nucleotides agree with TRBD1. Germline V CDR1 and CDR2: SGHTA, FQGNSA. Trimming at V came to 5 bases and at J to 6 bases, leaving 6 bases not matched to a gene. This CDR3 spans 14 amino acids. CDR3 loop: CASSPRDRFNEQFF. CDR3 bases: TGTGCCAGCAGCCCCCGGGACAGGTTCAATGAGCAGTTCTTC.

The chain is built from TRBV29-1 and TRBJ1-2; D is unresolved. This CDR3 has 13 residues. CDR1 is SQVTM and CDR2 is ANQGSEA in the germline V gene. V shed 0 bases and J shed 8 bases, with 13 bases lying between them. The CDR3 region has the DNA TGCAGCGTTGAAGATCGGGCAGGAAGGGGCTACACCTTC. It yields the protein CSVEDRAGRGYTF.

The rearrangement joins TRBV5-1 to TRBJ2-2; D gene ambiguous. The CDR3 runs 14 residues. V lost 4 bases, J lost 1 base, and 8 bases lay in between. The germline gives CDR1 SGHRS, CDR2 YFSETQ. The CDR3 loop reads CASSIKMNTGELFF. The CDR3 DNA reads TGCGCCAGCAGCATAAAAATGAACACCGGGGAGCTGTTTTTT.

This clone has just a few counts. The V call is TRBV28, the J call TRBJ1-2; 8 bases are shared with TRBD1. In germline, CDR1 is MDHEN, CDR2 SYDVKM. The CDR3 sequence is 13 residues long. Trimming at V came to 6 bases and at J to 7 bases, leaving 7 bases not matched to a gene. The CDR3 nucleotides are TGTGCCAGCAGACAGGACAGGGTAGGTGGCTACACCTTC. Translating gives CASRQDRVGGYTF.

The chain combines TRBV7-9 with TRBJ2-7; 10 bases align to TRBD1. Germline assignment: CDR1 SEHNR and CDR2 FQNEAQ (reference sequence). This CDR3 has 14 residues. V trimming: 3 bases; J trimming: 3 bases; junction bases outside the gene matches: 2. The DNA for the CDR3 is TGTGCCAGCAGCTTTGGGACAGGGGTCTACGAGCAGTACTTC. This translates into CASSFGTGVYEQYF.

The V and J genes are TRBV2 and TRBJ2-7, with D unresolved. Trimming removed 4 bases at V and 2 bases at J, with 15 bases between. The germline gives CDR1 SNHLY, CDR2 FYNNEI. CDR3 length equals 15 residues. In DNA form, the CDR3 reads TGTGCCAGCAGTGTCCGGGTCGCGGAGCCCTACGAGCAGTACTTC. Translating gives CASSVRVAEPYEQYF.